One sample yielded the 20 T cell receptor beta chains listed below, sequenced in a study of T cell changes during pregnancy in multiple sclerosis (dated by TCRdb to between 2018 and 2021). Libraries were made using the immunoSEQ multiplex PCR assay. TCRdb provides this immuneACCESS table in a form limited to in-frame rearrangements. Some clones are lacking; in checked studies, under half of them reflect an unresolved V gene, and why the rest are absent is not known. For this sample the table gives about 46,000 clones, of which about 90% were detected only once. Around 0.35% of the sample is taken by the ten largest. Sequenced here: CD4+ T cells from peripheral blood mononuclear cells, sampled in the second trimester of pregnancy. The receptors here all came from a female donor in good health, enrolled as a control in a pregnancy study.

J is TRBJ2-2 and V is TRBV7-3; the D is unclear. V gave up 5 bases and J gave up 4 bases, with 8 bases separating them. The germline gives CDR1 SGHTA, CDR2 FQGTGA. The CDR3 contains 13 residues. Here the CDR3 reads CASSALSTGELFF. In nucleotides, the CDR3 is TGTGCCAGCAGCGCGCTAAGCACCGGGGAGCTGTTTTTT.

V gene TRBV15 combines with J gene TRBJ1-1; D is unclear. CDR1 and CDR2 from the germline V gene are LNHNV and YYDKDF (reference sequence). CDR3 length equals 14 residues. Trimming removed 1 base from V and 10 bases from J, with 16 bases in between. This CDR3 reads CATSRVRRTSTAFF. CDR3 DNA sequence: TGTGCCACCAGCAGAGTACGGAGGACGAGCACAGCTTTCTTT. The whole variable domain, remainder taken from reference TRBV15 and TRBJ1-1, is DAMVIQNPRYQVTQFGKPVTLSCSQTLNHNVMYWYQQKSSQAPKLLFHYYDKDFNNEADTPDNFQSRRPNTSFCFLDIRSPGLGDTAMYLCATSRVRRTSTAFFGQGTRLTVV.

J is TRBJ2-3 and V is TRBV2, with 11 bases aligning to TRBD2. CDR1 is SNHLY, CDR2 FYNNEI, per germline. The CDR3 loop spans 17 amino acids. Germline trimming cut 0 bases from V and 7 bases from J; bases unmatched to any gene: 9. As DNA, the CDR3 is TGTGCCAGCAGTGAAGCTAGCGGGGGGGCCTATACCAATACGCAGTATTTT. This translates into CASSEASGGAYTNTQYF.

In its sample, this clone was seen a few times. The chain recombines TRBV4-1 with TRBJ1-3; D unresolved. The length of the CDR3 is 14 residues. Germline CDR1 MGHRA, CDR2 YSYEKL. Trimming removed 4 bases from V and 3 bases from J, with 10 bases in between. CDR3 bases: TGCGCCAGCAGCCCCGGACTGCTTGGAAACACCATATATTTT. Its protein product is CASSPGLLGNTIYF.

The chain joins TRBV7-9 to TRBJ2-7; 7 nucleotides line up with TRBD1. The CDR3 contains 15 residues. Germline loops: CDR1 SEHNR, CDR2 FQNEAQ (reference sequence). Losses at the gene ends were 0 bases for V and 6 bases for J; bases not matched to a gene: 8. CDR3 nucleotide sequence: TGTGCCAGCAGCTTAGCGGGCAGGGGGTTCAGCGAGCAGTACTTC. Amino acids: CASSLAGRGFSEQYF.

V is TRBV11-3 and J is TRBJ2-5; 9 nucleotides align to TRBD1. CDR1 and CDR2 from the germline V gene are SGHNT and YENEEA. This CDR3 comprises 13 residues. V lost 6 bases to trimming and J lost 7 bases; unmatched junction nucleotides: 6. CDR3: CASRRTGVGTQYF. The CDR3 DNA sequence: TGTGCCAGCAGACGGACAGGGGTGGGGACCCAGTACTTC.

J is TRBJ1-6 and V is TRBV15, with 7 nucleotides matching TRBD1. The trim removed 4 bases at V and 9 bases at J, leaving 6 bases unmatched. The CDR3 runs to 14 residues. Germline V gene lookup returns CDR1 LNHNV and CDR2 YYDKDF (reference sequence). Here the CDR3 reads CATSIDRVVSPLHF. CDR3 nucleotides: TGTGCCACCAGCATAGACAGGGTTGTTTCACCCCTCCACTTT.

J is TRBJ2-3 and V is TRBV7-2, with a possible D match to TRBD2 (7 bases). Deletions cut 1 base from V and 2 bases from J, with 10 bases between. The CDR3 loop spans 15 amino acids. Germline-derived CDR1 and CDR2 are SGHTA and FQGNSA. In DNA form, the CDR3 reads TGTGCCAGCAGCTTAGGGGGGGGCTACACAGATACGCAGTATTTT. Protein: CASSLGGGYTDTQYF.

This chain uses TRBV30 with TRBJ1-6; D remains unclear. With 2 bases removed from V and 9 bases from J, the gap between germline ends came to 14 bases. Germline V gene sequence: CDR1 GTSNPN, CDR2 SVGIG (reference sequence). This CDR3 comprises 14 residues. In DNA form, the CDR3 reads TGTGCCTGGAGTAGGGAGGGAGGGCCTTCACCCCTCCACTTT. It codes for CAWSREGGPSPLHF.

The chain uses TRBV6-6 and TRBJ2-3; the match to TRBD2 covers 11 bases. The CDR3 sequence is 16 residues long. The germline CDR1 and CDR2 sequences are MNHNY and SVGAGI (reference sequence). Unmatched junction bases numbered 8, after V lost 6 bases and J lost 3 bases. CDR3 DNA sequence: TGTGCCAGCAGCTCCGGACTAGCGGGTGGGACAGATACGCAGTATTTT. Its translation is CASSSGLAGGTDTQYF.

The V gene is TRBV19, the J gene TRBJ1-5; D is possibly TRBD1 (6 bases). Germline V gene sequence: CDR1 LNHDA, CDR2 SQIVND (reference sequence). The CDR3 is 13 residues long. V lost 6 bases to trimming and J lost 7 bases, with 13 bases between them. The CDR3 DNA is TGTGCCAGTAGGGAACAGGGCGGACAGCCCCAGCATTTT. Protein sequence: CASREQGGQPQHF. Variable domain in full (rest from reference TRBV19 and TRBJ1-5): DGGITQSPKYLFRKEGQNVTLSCEQNLNHDAMYWYRQDPGQGLRLIYYSQIVNDFQKGDIAEGYSVSREKKESFPLTVTSAQKNPTAFYLCASREQGGQPQHFGDGTRLSIL.

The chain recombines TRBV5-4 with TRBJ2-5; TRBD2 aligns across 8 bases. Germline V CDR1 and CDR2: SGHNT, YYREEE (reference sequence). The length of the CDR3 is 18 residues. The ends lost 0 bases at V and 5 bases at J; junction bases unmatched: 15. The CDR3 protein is CASSLAGGGGGLQETQYF. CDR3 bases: TGTGCCAGCAGCTTGGCCGGGGGAGGCGGGGGGCTCCAGGAGACCCAGTACTTC.

CDR3 coding DNA: TGTGCCAGCAGCGACCTAGACAGGGGAGGTGGCTACACCTTC. As protein: CASSDLDRGGGYTF. V and J are TRBV25-1 and TRBJ1-2, with 8 bases matching TRBD1. Looked up from germline, CDR1 is MGHDK and CDR2 is SYGVNS. After removal of 6 bases from V and 7 bases from J, the junction contained 10 bases not matched to a gene. The CDR3 runs 14 residues.

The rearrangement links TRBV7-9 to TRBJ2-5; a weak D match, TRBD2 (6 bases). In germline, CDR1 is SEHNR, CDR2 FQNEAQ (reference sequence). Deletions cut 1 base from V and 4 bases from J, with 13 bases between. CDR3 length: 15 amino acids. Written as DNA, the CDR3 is TGTGCCAGCAGCTTAGGAGGGGTCGGGGGAGAGACCCAGTACTTC. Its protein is CASSLGGVGGETQYF.

CDR3 protein: CASSAGVWNTIYF. The DNA for the CDR3 is TGTGCCAGCAGCGCTGGAGTTTGGAACACCATATATTTT. The rearrangement joins TRBV5-6 to TRBJ1-3; D remains ambiguous. The CDR3 runs 13 residues. Germline V lookup: CDR1 SGHDT, CDR2 YYEEEE. V lost 4 bases to trimming and J lost 7 bases, with 12 bases between them.

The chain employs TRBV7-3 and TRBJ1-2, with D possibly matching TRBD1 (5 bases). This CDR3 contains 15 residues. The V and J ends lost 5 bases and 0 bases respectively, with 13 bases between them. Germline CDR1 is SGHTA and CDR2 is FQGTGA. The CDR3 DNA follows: TGTGCCAGCAGCCCGGGGGGGTTTACTAACTATGGCTACACCTTC. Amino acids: CASSPGGFTNYGYTF.

CDR3 loop: CASSLGLADSTDTQYF. The CDR3 nucleotides read TGTGCCAGCAGCTTAGGACTAGCGGATAGCACAGATACGCAGTATTTT. This sequence joins TRBV7-2 and TRBJ2-3; 9 bases map to TRBD2. The trim removed 1 base at V and 0 bases at J, leaving 2 bases unmatched. This CDR3 contains 16 residues. Germline V CDR1 and CDR2: SGHTA, FQGNSA. Supplemented by reference TRBV7-2 and TRBJ2-3, the full variable domain reads GAGVSQSPSNKVTEKGKDVELRCDPISGHTALYWYRQSLGQGLEFLIYFQGNSAPDKSGLPSDRFSAERTGGSVSTLTIQRTQQEDSAVYLCASSLGLADSTDTQYFGPGTRLTVL.

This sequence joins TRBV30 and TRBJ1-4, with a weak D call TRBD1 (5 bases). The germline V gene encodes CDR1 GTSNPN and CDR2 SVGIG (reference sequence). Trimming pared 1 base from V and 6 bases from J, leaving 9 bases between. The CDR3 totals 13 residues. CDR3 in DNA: TGTGCCTGGAGTGCGTCCAGGGATGAAAAACTGTTTTTT. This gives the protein CAWSASRDEKLFF.

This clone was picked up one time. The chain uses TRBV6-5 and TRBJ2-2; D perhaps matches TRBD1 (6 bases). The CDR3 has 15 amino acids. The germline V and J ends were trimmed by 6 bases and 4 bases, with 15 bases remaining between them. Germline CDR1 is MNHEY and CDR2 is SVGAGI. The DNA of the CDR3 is TGTGCCAGCAGGCCACAGGGTTTGATCACCGGGGAGCTGTTTTTT. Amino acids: CASRPQGLITGELFF.

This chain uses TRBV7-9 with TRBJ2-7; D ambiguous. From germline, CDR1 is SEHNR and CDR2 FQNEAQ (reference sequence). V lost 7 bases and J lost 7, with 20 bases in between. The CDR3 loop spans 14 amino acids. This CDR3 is CASTAATSSEEQYF. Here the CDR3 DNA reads TGTGCCAGCACGGCGGCCACCTCGTCGGAAGAGCAGTACTTC.